This T cell receptor (beta chain) stems from a study of blood T cell repertoires in COVID-19. Study in general: COVID-19 samples from acute and convalescent phases originated in the United States, Italy and Spain. PBMCs, B-cell-depleted T cells, or T cells provided the cDNA or gDNA that made up the material.

The germline V gene has CDR1 SGHRS and CDR2 YFSETQ. The CDR3 is 16 residues long. J gave up 2 bases and V 2 bases, and 5 bases lay outside the gene matches. As handled by the study authors: Nucleated cell counts were estimated from reference gene primer amplification. Profiling relied on immunoSEQ multiplex PCR, and the TCRdb table lists in-frame clones only, not all of them. The V and J calls and the clone size are those of that table, but D and trimming were determined from the DNA. The data contain 75,000 to 90,000 clones, around four fifths of them singletons. The source material was peripheral blood. The sequence was obtained from a man older than 75 with active or convalescent COVID-19. The gene calls are TRBV5-1 and TRBJ2-2; TRBD1 agrees at 8 bases. CDR3 DNA: TGCGCCAGCAGCTTAGGGGGGACAGGCAACACCGGGGAGCTGTTTTTT. Encoded protein: CASSLGGTGNTGELFF.